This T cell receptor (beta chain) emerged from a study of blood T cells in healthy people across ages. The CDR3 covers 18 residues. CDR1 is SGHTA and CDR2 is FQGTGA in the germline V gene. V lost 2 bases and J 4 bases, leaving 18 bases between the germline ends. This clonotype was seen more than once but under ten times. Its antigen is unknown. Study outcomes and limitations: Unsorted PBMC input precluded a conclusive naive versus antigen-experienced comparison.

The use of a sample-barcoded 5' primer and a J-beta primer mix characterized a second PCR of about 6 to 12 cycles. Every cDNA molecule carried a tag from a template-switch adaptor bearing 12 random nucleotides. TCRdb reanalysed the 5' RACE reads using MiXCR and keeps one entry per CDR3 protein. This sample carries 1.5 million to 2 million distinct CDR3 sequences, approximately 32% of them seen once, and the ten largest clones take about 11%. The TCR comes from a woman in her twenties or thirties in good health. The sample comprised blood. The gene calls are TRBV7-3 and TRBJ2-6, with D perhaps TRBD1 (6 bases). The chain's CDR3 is CASSLPFRGRTGANVLTF. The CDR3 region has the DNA TGTGCCAGCAGCTTACCTTTCAGGGGTCGTACCGGGGCCAACGTCCTGACTTTC.